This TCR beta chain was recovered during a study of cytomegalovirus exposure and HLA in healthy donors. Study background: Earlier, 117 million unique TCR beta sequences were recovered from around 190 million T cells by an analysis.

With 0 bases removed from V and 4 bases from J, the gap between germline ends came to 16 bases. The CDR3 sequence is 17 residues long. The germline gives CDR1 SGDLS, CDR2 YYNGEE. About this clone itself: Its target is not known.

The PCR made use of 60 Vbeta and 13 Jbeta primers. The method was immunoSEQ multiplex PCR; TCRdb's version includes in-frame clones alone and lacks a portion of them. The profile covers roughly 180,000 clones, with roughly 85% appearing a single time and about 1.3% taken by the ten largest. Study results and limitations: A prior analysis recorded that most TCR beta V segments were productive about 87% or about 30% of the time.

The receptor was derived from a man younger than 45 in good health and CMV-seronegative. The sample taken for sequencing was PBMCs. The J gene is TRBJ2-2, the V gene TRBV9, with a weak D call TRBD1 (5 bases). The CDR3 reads CASSVARTPQGTGELFF. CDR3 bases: TGTGCCAGCAGCGTAGCCCGTACACCCCAGGGCACCGGGGAGCTGTTTTTT.